The next 25 T cell receptor beta chains were all read from a single sample in a study of graft-versus-host responses after intestinal transplantation (dated by TCRdb to about 2021). What the time point label conveys for this sample: cells obtained before transplantation from donor or recipient. These TCRs' antigens remain unknown. Library preparation was by the immunoSEQ multiplex PCR assay. Imported from immuneACCESS, the table was reduced by TCRdb to in-frame sequences with V and J called. These copies leave out some clones; in studies compared against another copy, an unresolved V gene accounts for under half, and the cause of the remainder is not known. The sample includes around 76,000 clones, with roughly 94% observed a single time. Of the sample, around 0.57% is held by the ten largest clones. The sequencing used unstimulated CD8+ T cells sorted from spleen or lymph node cells, collected before intestinal transplant. These receptors were taken from a human donor who received an intestinal transplant.

The chain combines TRBV4-2 with TRBJ2-5, with D maybe TRBD2 (5 bases). The CDR3 spans 16 residues. Per germline, CDR1 LGHNA and CDR2 YNFKEQ. Trimming removed 2 bases from V and 1 base from J, with 14 bases in between. CDR3 sequence: CASSQRMGAVQETQYF. In DNA form, the CDR3 reads TGTGCCAGCAGCCAACGGATGGGAGCGGTCCAAGAGACCCAGTACTTC.

The rearrangement joins TRBV21-1 to TRBJ1-2; TRBD1 is the table's D call, not checked against the DNA. TRBV21-1 is an annotated pseudogene. CDR3 length: 16 amino acids. Here the CDR3 reads CASSKEGQSGPYGYTF. For the CDR3, the DNA is TGTGCCAGCAGCAAAGAGGGACAGTCCGGACCTTATGGCTACACCTTC.

The chain combines TRBV29-1 with TRBJ2-7, with TRBD2 matching 10 bases. Germline CDR1 and CDR2: SQVTM and ANQGSEA. V trimming: 1 base; J trimming: 2 bases; junction bases outside the gene matches: 5. The CDR3 has 15 residues. CDR3 sequence reads: CSVEVRLAGTYEQYF. Here the CDR3 DNA reads TGCAGCGTTGAAGTCCGACTAGCGGGTACCTACGAGCAGTACTTC.

This sequence joins TRBV2 and TRBJ2-5; 7 bases are shared with TRBD1. The trim removed 7 bases at V and 3 bases at J, leaving 8 bases unmatched. Germline V gene data show CDR1 as SNHLY and CDR2 as FYNNEI. The CDR3 runs to 14 residues. Here the CDR3 reads CASKPTGIEETQYF. The CDR3 bases are TGTGCCAGCAAGCCGACAGGGATCGAAGAGACCCAGTACTTC.

The chain carries TRBV6-5 and TRBJ2-2, with 13 bases identical to TRBD2. Per the germline V gene, CDR1 is MNHEY and CDR2 is SVGAGI. The length of the CDR3 is 15 residues. Trimming cost V 8 bases and J 4 bases; bases outside gene matches: 4. The CDR3 is CASVGLAGATGELFF. For the CDR3, the DNA is TGTGCCAGCGTCGGACTAGCGGGGGCCACCGGGGAGCTGTTTTTT.

The chain couples TRBV5-5 to TRBJ2-7; D is perhaps TRBD1 or TRBD2 (5 bases each). CDR1 is SGHKS, CDR2 YYEKEE, per germline (reference sequence). Trimming took 5 bases from V and 7 from J, leaving 16 bases between them. The CDR3 consists of 13 residues. CDR3 sequence: CASRPGRSEEQYF. CDR3 nucleotides: TGTGCCAGCAGGCCGGGACGAAGTGAAGAGCAGTACTTC.

The genes are TRBV7-8 and TRBJ2-1, with D perhaps TRBD1 or TRBD2 (5 bases each). Germline CDR1 reads SGHVS; CDR2 reads FQNEAQ. The length of the CDR3 is 15 residues. Trimming removed 5 bases at V and 6 bases at J, with 17 bases between. The CDR3, as DNA: TGTGCCAGCAGCCCTCGGGACGGTCGGGGCAATGAGCAGTTCTTC. This codes for CASSPRDGRGNEQFF.

The gene calls are TRBV9 and TRBJ2-1; 16 bases align to TRBD2. Per the germline V gene, CDR1 is SGDLS and CDR2 is YYNGEE. The CDR3 totals 18 residues. The V segment lost 3 bases and the J segment 5 bases; nucleotides outside the gene matches: 8. The CDR3 loop reads CASSGGLAGGPTNNEQFF. The CDR3 DNA sequence: TGTGCCAGCAGCGGGGGACTAGCGGGAGGGCCCACGAACAATGAGCAGTTCTTC.

This clone was picked up a small number of times. The J gene is TRBJ1-2, the V gene TRBV5-1, with 11 nucleotides matching TRBD1. Trimming removed 0 bases from V and 6 bases from J; junction bases left unmatched: 10. Germline-derived CDR1 and CDR2 are SGHRS and YFSETQ. There are 17 residues in the CDR3. CDR3 loop: CASSLGTGGAGGDGYTF. Here the CDR3 DNA reads TGCGCCAGCAGCTTGGGGACAGGGGGCGCCGGGGGTGATGGCTACACCTTC.

This chain connects TRBV7-7 to TRBJ2-1; 12 bases line up with TRBD2. V lost 5 bases to trimming and J lost 4 bases; unmatched junction nucleotides: 6. Germline CDR1 is SSHAT and CDR2 is FNYEAQ (reference sequence). This CDR3 has 16 residues. Here the CDR3 DNA reads TGTGCCAGCAGCCCCTCAGGACTAGCGGGGTACAATGAGCAGTTCTTC. It codes for CASSPSGLAGYNEQFF.

This clone has just one count. The chain is built from TRBV4-1 and TRBJ1-2; D gene uncertain. The CDR3 has 12 amino acids. The germline V gene encodes CDR1 MGHRA and CDR2 YSYEKL. Deletions cut 0 bases from V and 5 bases from J, with 4 bases between. The CDR3 is CASSQDGYGYTF. As DNA, the CDR3 is TGCGCCAGCAGCCAAGACGGATATGGCTACACCTTC.

This chain connects TRBV5-1 to TRBJ2-7; D tentatively fits TRBD1 or TRBD2 (5 bases each). Germline V gene data show CDR1 as SGHRS and CDR2 as YFSETQ. The CDR3 consists of 15 residues. Trimming removed 1 base at V and 2 bases at J, with 13 bases between. The CDR3, as DNA: TGCGCCAGCAGCTTGTGGGGGACGGCAACCTACGAGCAGTACTTC. Translation gives CASSLWGTATYEQYF.

The V gene is TRBV28, the J gene TRBJ2-7, with 13 positions matching TRBD2. This CDR3 is built from 17 residues. Germline V gene data show CDR1 as MDHEN and CDR2 as SYDVKM. V shed 6 bases, J shed 2 bases, and the junction held 10 bases outside the gene matches. CDR3 in amino acids: CASRGTSGTSRAYEQYF. As DNA, the CDR3 is TGTGCCAGCAGAGGGACTAGCGGGACGTCGAGAGCCTACGAGCAGTACTTC.

This clone appeared a single time. The chain uses TRBV30 and TRBJ2-7; 8 bases are a match to TRBD2. Germline values: CDR1 GTSNPN, CDR2 SVGIG (reference sequence). V trimming: 8 bases; J trimming: 3 bases; junction bases outside the gene matches: 6. This CDR3 has 12 residues. The chain's CDR3 is CAVAGLNYEQYF. In nucleotides, the CDR3 is TGTGCCGTAGCGGGACTCAACTACGAGCAGTACTTC.

The chain links TRBV11-2 to TRBJ2-7, with 7 bases identical to TRBD1. Germline CDR1 is SGHAT and CDR2 is FQNNGV. Trimming at V came to 5 bases and at J to 4 bases, leaving 5 bases not matched to a gene. The CDR3 spans 13 residues. CDR3 sequence reads: CASSPTGYYEQYF. As DNA, the CDR3 is TGTGCCAGCAGCCCGACAGGGTATTACGAGCAGTACTTC.

The chain carries TRBV7-3 and TRBJ2-5, with D unresolved. CDR1 SGHTA and CDR2 FQGTGA come from the germline V gene. The CDR3 runs 15 residues. Trimming shortened V by 2 bases and J by 5 bases, and 15 bases separated the two germline ends. This CDR3 reads CASSLGISPGETQYF. The DNA of the CDR3 is TGTGCCAGCAGCTTAGGGATTAGCCCTGGGGAGACCCAGTACTTC.

This clone was found once. The chain employs TRBV9 and TRBJ1-5; no reliable D call. The CDR3 has 13 residues. From germline, CDR1 is SGDLS and CDR2 YYNGEE. Deletions cut 2 bases from V and 3 bases from J, with 6 bases between. CDR3 sequence: CASSVGHNQPQHF. The CDR3 region has the DNA TGTGCCAGCAGCGTGGGCCACAATCAGCCCCAGCATTTT.

The chain links TRBV27 to TRBJ2-7, with D tentatively TRBD1 (6 bases). Germline V gene data show CDR1 as MNHEY and CDR2 as SMNVEV (reference sequence). Trimming took 5 bases from V and 1 from J, leaving 6 bases between them. The CDR3 totals 12 residues. The CDR3 spells CASSGQSYEQYF. The CDR3, as DNA: TGTGCCAGCAGTGGACAGTCCTACGAGCAGTACTTC.

The chain recombines TRBV27 with TRBJ2-1; D unclear. CDR1 MNHEY and CDR2 SMNVEV come from the germline V gene (reference sequence). The CDR3 has 13 amino acids. V lost 2 bases and J lost 6, with 8 bases in between. The CDR3 DNA reads as TGTGCCAGCAGTTTAGACGCTGCCAATGAGCAGTTCTTC. As protein: CASSLDAANEQFF.

V and J are TRBV18 and TRBJ2-3; D could derive from TRBD1 or TRBD2 (5 bases each). Germline CDR1 is KGHSH and CDR2 is LQKENI. Trimming removed 2 bases at V and 6 bases at J, with 12 bases between. This CDR3 spans 14 amino acids. CDR3 sequence: CASSPWDHTDTQYF. The CDR3 nucleotides are TGTGCCAGCTCACCATGGGACCACACTGATACGCAGTATTTT.

The gene calls are TRBV27 and TRBJ2-7, with D unclear. CDR1 is MNHEY, CDR2 SMNVEV, per germline (reference sequence). V was cut by 4 bases and J by 3 bases, with 10 bases left in between. The CDR3 covers 13 residues. The CDR3 loop reads CASSSLSSYEQYF. CDR3 bases: TGTGCCAGCAGTTCTTTATCCAGCTACGAGCAGTACTTC.

This clone has more than one count but fewer than ten. The V and J genes are TRBV7-6 and TRBJ1-3; D call uncertain. V lost 1 base and J 0 bases, leaving 7 bases between the germline ends. Germline V gives CDR1 SGHVS, CDR2 FNYEAQ. CDR3 length: 15 residues. For the CDR3, the DNA is TGTGCCAGCAGCTTAGATGAGGTCTCTGGAAACACCATATATTTT. This translates into CASSLDEVSGNTIYF.

The chain recombines TRBV28 with TRBJ2-1; D gene uncertain. The CDR3 sequence is 12 residues long. Deletions cut 2 bases from V and 6 bases from J, with 5 bases between. The germline V gene encodes CDR1 MDHEN and CDR2 SYDVKM. For the CDR3, the DNA is TGTGCCAGCAGTTTAGCCCCCAATGAGCAGTTCTTC. It translates to CASSLAPNEQFF.

This clone was observed a few times. This rearrangement joins TRBV30 to TRBJ1-4; D gene unclear. This CDR3 spans 15 amino acids. V dropped 0 bases and J dropped 5 bases, with 13 bases sitting between them. Germline V lookup: CDR1 GTSNPN, CDR2 SVGIG (reference sequence). CDR3 sequence reads: CAWSVGGRENEKLFF. The CDR3 DNA is TGTGCCTGGAGTGTAGGAGGGAGAGAGAATGAAAAACTGTTTTTT.

V is TRBV28 and J is TRBJ2-7, with D hard to call. CDR1 and CDR2 from the germline V gene are MDHEN and SYDVKM. With 2 bases removed from V and 3 bases from J, the gap between germline ends came to 11 bases. The CDR3 contains 14 residues. The CDR3 DNA reads TGTGCCAGCAGTTTAGTTAACAGCGTCTACGAGCAGTACTTC. Amino acid sequence: CASSLVNSVYEQYF.